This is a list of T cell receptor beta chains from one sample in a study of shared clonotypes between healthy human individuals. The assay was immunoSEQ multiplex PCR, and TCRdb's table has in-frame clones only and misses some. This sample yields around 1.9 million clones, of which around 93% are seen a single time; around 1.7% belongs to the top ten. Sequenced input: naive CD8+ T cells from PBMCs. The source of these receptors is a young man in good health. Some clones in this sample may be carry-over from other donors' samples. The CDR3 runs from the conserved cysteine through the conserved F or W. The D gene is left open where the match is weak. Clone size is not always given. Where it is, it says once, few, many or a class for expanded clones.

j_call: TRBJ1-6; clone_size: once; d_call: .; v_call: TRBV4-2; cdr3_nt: TGTGCCAGCAGCCAAGACACCTCTGGGCCATATAATTCACCCCTCCACTTT; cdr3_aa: CASSQDTSGPYNSPLHF
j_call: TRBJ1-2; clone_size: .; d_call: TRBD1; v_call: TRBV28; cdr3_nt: TGTGCCAGCAGTCTCCAGGGGGATGTGAGCTACACCTTC; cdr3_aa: CASSLQGDVSYTF
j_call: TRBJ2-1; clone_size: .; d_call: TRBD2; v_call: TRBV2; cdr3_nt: TGTGCCAGCAGTGAACCTAGCGGCAACAATGAGCAGTTCTTC; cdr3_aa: CASSEPSGNNEQFF
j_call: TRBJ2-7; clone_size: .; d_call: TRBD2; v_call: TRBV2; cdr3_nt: TGTGCCAGCAGTGTAACGACTAGCGGGGGTGGCTACGAGCAGTACTTC; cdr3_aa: CASSVTTSGGGYEQYF
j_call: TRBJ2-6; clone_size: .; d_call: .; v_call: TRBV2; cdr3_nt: TGTGCCAGCCTGAGGGGAACTAGGACTGGGGCCAACGTCCTGACTTTC; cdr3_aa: CASLRGTRTGANVLTF
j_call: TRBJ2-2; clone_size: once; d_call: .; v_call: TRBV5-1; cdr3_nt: TGCGCCAGCAGCTTGGGGACGAGAGCGAACACCGGGGAGCTGTTTTTT; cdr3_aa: CASSLGTRANTGELFF
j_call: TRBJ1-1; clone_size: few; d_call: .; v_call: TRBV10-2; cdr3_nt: TGCGCCAGCAGTGATGGAGGGGGGAACACTGAAGCTTTCTTT; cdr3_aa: CASSDGGGNTEAFF
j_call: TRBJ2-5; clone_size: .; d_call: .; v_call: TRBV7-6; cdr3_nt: TGTGCCAGCAGTGAGGAGGGCCGCCGGGGGACCCAGTACTTC; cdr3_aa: CASSEEGRRGTQYF
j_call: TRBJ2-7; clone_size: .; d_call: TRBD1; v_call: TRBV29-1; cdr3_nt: TGCAGCGTTGGGGACAGCTCCTACGAGCAGTACTTC; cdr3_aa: CSVGDSSYEQYF
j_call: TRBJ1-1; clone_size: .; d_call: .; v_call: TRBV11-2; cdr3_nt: TGTGCCAGCAGCTTAGGTCCGGGGGCTGAAGCTTTCTTT; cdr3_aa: CASSLGPGAEAFF
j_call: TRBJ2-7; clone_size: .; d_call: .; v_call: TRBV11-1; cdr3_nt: TGTGCCAGCAGCTCCCAGACAGGGAGGAAGAACGAGCAGTACTTC; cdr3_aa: CASSSQTGRKNEQYF
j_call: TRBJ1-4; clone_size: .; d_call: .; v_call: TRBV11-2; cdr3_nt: TGTGCCAGCAGCCCGGAGGGGGGCGGTGAAAAACTGTTTTTT; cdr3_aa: CASSPEGGGEKLFF
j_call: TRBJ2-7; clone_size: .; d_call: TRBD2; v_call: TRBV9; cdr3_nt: TGTGCCAGCAGCGGGTCCTGGGGGGGCTACGAGCAGTACTTC; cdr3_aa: CASSGSWGGYEQYF
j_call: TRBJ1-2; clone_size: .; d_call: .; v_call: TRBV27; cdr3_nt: TGTGCCAGCAGTCCCCGGGGGGGCTTTGGTGATGGCTACACCTTC; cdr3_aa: CASSPRGGFGDGYTF
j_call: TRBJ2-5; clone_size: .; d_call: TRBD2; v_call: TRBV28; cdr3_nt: TGTGCCAGCAGTTTACCCACCGCACTAGCGGGGCAAGAGACCCAGTACTTC; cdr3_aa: CASSLPTALAGQETQYF
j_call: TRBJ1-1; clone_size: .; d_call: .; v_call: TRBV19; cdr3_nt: TGTGCCAGTACTCCCTTAAACCCGAACACTGAAGCTTTCTTT; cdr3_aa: CASTPLNPNTEAFF
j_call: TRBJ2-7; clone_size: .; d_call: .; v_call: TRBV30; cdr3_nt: TGTGCCTGCCAAATCCGGGTCTTTTCCTACGAGCAGTACTTC; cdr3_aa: CACQIRVFSYEQYF
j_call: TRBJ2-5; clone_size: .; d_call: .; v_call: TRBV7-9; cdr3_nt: TGTGCCAGCAGCTTCTCCAGACAAGAGACCCAGTACTTC; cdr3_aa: CASSFSRQETQYF
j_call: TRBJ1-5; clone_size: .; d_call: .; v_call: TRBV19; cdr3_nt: TGTGCCAGTAGTATAGATCCATCAGGGTGGCTCCGTAATCAGCCCCAGCATTTT; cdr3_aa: CASSIDPSGWLRNQPQHF
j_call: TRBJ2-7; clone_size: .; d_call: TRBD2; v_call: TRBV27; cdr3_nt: TGTGCCAGCAGCATAAGCGGGAGGGATTACGAGCAGTACTTC; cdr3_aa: CASSISGRDYEQYF
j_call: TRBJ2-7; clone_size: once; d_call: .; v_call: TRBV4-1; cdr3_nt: TGCGCCAGCAGCCAAGATAGGGCAGAACCCACCCAATCCTACGAGCAGTACTTC; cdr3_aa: CASSQDRAEPTQSYEQYF
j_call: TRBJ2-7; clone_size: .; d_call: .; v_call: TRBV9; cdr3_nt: TGTGCCAGCAGCCCCTCTCCATCAGGGGTTTACGAGCAGTACTTC; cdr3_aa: CASSPSPSGVYEQYF
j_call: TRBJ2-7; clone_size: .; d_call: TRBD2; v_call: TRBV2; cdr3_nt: TGTGCCAGACAATCCGCGGGGGGGACAAGGCCCTTCGAGCAGTACTTC; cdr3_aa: CARQSAGGTRPFEQYF
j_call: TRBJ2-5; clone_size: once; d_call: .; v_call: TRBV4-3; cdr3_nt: TGCGCCAGCAGCCAGGCGGGGCGCGACCAAGAGACCCAGTACTTC; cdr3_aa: CASSQAGRDQETQYF
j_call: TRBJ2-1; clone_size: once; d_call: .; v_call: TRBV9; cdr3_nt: TGTGCCAGCAGCGTAGAGGACTCCTACAATGAGCAGTTCTTC; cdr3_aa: CASSVEDSYNEQFF
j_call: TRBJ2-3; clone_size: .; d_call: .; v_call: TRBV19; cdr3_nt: TGTGCCAGTAGAGGAAGTAGTACAGATACGCAGTATTTT; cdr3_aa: CASRGSSTDTQYF
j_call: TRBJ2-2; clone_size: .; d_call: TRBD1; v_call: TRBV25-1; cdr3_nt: TGTGCCAGTACTCCGGGACAGACGGAGACCGGGGAGCTGTTTTTT; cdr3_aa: CASTPGQTETGELFF
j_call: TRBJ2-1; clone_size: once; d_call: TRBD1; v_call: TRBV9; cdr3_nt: TGTGCGTCGAACCGGGACAGGGAACCCAATGAGCAGTTCTTC; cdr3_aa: CASNRDREPNEQFF
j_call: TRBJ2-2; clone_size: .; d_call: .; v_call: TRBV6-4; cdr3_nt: TGTGCCAGCAGTGACTATCCAGACTTGGCGGGGGAGCTGTTTTTT; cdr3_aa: CASSDYPDLAGELFF
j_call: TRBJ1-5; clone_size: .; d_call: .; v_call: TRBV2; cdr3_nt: TGTGCCAGCAGTGAGGGGTGGGGTCAGCCCCAGCATTTT; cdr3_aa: CASSEGWGQPQHF
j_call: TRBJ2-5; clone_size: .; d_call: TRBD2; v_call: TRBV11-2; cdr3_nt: TGTGCCAGCAGCTCGGGTCTAGCGGGATTAGAGACCCAGTACTTC; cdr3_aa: CASSSGLAGLETQYF
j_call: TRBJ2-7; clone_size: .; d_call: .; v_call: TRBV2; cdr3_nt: TGTGCCAGCCAGGGCAGGACGAACCCCTACGAGCAGTACTTC; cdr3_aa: CASQGRTNPYEQYF
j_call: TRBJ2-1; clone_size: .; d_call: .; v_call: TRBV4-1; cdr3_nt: TGCGCCAGCAGCCAAGATCCAGGGTGGGCCTACAATGAGCAGTTCTTC; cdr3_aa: CASSQDPGWAYNEQFF
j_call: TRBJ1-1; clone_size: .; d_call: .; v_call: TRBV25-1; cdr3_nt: TGTGCCAGCAGTGAGGAGGGGAACACTGAAGCTTTCTTT; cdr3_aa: CASSEEGNTEAFF
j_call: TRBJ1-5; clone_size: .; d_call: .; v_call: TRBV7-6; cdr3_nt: TGTGCCAGCAGCTTAGGGACACTTGGTAGCAATCAGCCCCAGCATTTT; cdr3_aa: CASSLGTLGSNQPQHF
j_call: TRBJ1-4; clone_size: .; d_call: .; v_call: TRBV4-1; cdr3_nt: TGCGCCAGCAGCCGGCTCGGCCTCAATGAAAAACTGTTTTTT; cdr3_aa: CASSRLGLNEKLFF
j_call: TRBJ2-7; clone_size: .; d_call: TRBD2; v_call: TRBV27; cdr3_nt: TGTGCCAGCAGTTTAAGTAGCGGGAGACGGTACGAGCAGTACTTC; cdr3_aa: CASSLSSGRRYEQYF
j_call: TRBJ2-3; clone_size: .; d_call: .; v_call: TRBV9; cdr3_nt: TGTGCCAGCAGCGTAATAGCGTCACTCACAGATACGCAGTATTTT; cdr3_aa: CASSVIASLTDTQYF
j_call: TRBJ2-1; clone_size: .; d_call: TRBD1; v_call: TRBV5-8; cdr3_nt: TGTGCCAGCAGCTTGCGGGACAGGGGATACGATGAGCAGTTCTTC; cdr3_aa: CASSLRDRGYDEQFF
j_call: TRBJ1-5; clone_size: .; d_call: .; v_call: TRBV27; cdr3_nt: TGTGCCAGCAGATCCGGCAGCTTGGGCAATCAGCCCCAGCATTTT; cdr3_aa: CASRSGSLGNQPQHF